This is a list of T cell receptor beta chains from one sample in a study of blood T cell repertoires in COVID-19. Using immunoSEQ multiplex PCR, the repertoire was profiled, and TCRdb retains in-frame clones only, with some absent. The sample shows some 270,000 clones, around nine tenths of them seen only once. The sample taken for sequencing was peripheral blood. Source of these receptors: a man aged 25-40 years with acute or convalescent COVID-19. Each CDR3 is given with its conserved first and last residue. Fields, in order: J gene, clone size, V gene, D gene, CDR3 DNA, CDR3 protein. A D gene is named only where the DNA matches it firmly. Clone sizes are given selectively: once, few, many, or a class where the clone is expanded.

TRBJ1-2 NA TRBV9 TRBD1 TGTGCCAGCGCTCCGGACAGGGGAGGTTATGGCTACACCTTC CASAPDRGGYGYTF
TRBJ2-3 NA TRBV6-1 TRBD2 TGTGCCAGCAGTGAAGCGCCGGCCTCTAGCGGTCTTCTCTCAGATACGCAGTATTTT CASSEAPASSGLLSDTQYF
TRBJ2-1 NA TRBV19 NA TGTGCCAGTAGTCCAAGCGGATCCGAGCAGTTCTTC CASSPSGSEQFF
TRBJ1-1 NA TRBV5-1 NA TGCGCCAGCAGCCTCCAACCGACAGGGAACACTGAAGCTTTCTTT CASSLQPTGNTEAFF
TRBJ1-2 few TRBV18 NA TGTGCCAGCTCACCACCAGGGGACTATGGCTACACCTTC CASSPPGDYGYTF
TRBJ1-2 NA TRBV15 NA TGTGCCACCGGCTCGGGGGGTAGTGGCTATGGCTACACCTTC CATGSGGSGYGYTF
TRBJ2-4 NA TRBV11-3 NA TGTGCCAGCAGCTTAGGAGGCCCAAACCTTGCCGGCAAAAACATTCAGTACTTC CASSLGGPNLAGKNIQYF
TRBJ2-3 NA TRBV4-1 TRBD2 TGCGCCAGCAGCCAAACCACTAGCGGGGGTGCGGGTACGCAGTATTTT CASSQTTSGGAGTQYF
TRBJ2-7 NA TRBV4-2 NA TGTGCCAGCAGCCAAGAGGCCCCCGGGGAGCAGTACTTC CASSQEAPGEQYF
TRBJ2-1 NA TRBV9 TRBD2 TGTGCCAGCAGCGGAACTTGGGGGGGACCTTCCTACAATGAGCAGTTCTTC CASSGTWGGPSYNEQFF
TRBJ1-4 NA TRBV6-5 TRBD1 TGTGCCAGCAGTTCGATGACAGGGGCTGGGGAAAAACTGTTTTTT CASSSMTGAGEKLFF
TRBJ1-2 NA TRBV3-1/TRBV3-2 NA TGTGCCAGCACCCTCAGGGATGGCTATGGCTACACCTTC CASTLRDGYGYTF
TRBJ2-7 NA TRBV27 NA TGTGCCAGCAGTTTAGCATACGGTGTCTTAGTATACGAGCAGTACTTC CASSLAYGVLVYEQYF
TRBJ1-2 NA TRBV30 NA TGTGCCTGGAGTGGGACAGCATACTATGGCTACACCTTC CAWSGTAYYGYTF
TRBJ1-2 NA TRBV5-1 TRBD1 TGCGCCAGCAGCTTAAGACAGGGCGACTATGGCTACACCTTC CASSLRQGDYGYTF
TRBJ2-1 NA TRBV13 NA TGTGCCAGCAGCTGGCGGTCCGGTGAGCAGTTCTTC CASSWRSGEQFF
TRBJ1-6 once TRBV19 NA TGTGCCAGTACACCCACTGCGCATTCACCCCTCCACTTT CASTPTAHSPLHF
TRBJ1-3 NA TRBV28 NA TGTGCCAGCAACCCAGGGTCAAGCTCTGGAAACACCATATATTTT CASNPGSSSGNTIYF
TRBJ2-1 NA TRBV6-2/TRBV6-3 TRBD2 TGTGCCAGCAGTTACGGCGGGAGAGGGAATGAGCAGTTCTTC CASSYGGRGNEQFF
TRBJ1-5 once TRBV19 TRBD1 TGTGCCAGTAGTATAACAGGGGTTAGCAATCAGCCCCAGCATTTT CASSITGVSNQPQHF
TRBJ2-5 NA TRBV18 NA TGTGCCAGCTCACCCCCCGGCATGCGGGAGACCCAGTACTTC CASSPPGMRETQYF
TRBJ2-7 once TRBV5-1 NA TGCGCCAGCAGCTTAGGAAGTATCCGGGAGATCGAGCAGTACTTC CASSLGSIREIEQYF
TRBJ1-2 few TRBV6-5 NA TGTGCCAGCAGGCGGGGGGGCGCCAACTATGGCTACACCTTC CASRRGGANYGYTF
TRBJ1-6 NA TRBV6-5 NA TGTGCCAGCAGGGGGGAATTCGGGACAACGGTCCACTTT CASRGEFGTTVHF
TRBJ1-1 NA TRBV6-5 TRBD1 TGTGCCAGCAGTTACTCGAGGGACAGAGTCACTGAAGCTTTCTTT CASSYSRDRVTEAFF
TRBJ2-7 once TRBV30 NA TGTGCCTGGAGCCTGTTGGAGGAGCAGTACTTC CAWSLLEEQYF
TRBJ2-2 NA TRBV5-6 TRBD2 TGTGCCAGCAGCTTGTACGGTAGCGGGGCTAACACCGGGGAGCTGTTTTTT CASSLYGSGANTGELFF
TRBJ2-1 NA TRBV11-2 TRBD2 TGTGCCAGCAGACCCATAGCGGGAGGGCCCTACAATGAGCAGTTCTTC CASRPIAGGPYNEQFF
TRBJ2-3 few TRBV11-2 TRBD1 TGTGCCAGCAGCCCCTACAGGGGCCGAGGGACAGATACGCAGTATTTT CASSPYRGRGTDTQYF
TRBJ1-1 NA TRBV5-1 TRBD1 TGCGCCAGCAGCTTGGACGTGGACAGGGCGAACACTGAAGCTTTCTTT CASSLDVDRANTEAFF
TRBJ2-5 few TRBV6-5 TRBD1 TGTGCCAGCAGCGACAGGGGAGAGACCCAGTACTTC CASSDRGETQYF
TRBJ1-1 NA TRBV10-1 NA TGCGCCAGCAGTGAGCGGGGTGAACTCCAAGCTTTCTTT CASSERGELQAFF
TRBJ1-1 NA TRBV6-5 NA TGTGCCAGCAGTCCTCAAGGATGGGGGGGTGAAGCTTTCTTT CASSPQGWGGEAFF
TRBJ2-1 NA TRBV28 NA TGTGCCAGCAGGTTATATAACAGGGGGAGGGGTGAGCAGTTCTTC CASRLYNRGRGEQFF
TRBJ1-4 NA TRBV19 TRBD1 TGTGCCAGCACGACAGGGAGAAACGAAAAACTGTTTTTT CASTTGRNEKLFF
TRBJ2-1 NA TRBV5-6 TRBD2 TGTGCCAGCAGCTTGTTTCGGCGGGAGGGCTTGAATGAGCAGTTCTTC CASSLFRREGLNEQFF
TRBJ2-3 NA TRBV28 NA TGTGCCAGCAGTTTGGAAGGCGTCCCAGGAGATACGCAGTATTTT CASSLEGVPGDTQYF
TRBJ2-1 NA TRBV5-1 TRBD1 TGCGCCAGCAGCCGCGGGACAGGGACCGATGAGCAGTTCTTC CASSRGTGTDEQFF
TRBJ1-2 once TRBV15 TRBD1 TGTGCCACCAGCGGACCCCCGGGACAGATACTCTATGGCTACACCTTC CATSGPPGQILYGYTF
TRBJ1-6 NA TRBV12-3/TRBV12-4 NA TGTGCCAGCAGTTTAGCGGTCGGTTCACCCCTCCACTTT CASSLAVGSPLHF
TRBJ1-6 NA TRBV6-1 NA TGTGCCAGCAGTGAAAACGGTTACTCACCCCTCCACTTT CASSENGYSPLHF
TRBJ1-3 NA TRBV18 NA TGTGCCAGCTCCCAGGACAGCTCTGGAAACACCATATATTTT CASSQDSSGNTIYF
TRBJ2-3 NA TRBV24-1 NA TGTGCCACCAGCGAGGTAGGATACACAGATACGCAGTATTTT CATSEVGYTDTQYF
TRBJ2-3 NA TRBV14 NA TGTGCCAGCAGCCCCTATAGCACAGATACGCAGTATTTT CASSPYSTDTQYF
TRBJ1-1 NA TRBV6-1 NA TGTGCCAGCAGTGAAATGGCCCCGCGGACTGAAGCTTTCTTT CASSEMAPRTEAFF
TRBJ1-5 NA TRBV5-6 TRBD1 TGTGCCAGCAGCTATGGGACAGGGTTTTTTCAGCCCCAGCATTTT CASSYGTGFFQPQHF
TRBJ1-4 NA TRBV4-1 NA TGCGCCAGCAGCCAAGAATTCGGAAAACTGTTTTTT CASSQEFGKLFF
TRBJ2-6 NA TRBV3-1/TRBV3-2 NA TGTGCCAGCAGCCAAGAGACTGGCTCTGGGGCCAACGTCCTGACTTTC CASSQETGSGANVLTF
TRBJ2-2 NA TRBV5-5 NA TGTGCCAGCAGCTCGGACAGTCCAAACTGGAGCGGGGAGCTGTTTTTT CASSSDSPNWSGELFF
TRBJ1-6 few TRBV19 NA TGTGCCAGTAGCTCGACAGGCCAGTTGAATAATTCACCCCTCCACTTT CASSSTGQLNNSPLHF
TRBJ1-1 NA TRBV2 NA TGTGCCAGACCCTATACAAACACAGGGTCCAACACTGAAGCTTTCTTT CARPYTNTGSNTEAFF
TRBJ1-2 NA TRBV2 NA TGTGCCAGCAGCATAAGGACAGATAACTATGGCTACACCTTC CASSIRTDNYGYTF
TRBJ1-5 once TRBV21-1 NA TGTGCCAGGAGGACAGGGCGCAATCAGCCCCAGCATTTT CARRTGRNQPQHF
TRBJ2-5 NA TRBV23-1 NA TGCGCCAGCAGTCAATCATATATGCGATTGTACCAAGAGACCCAGTACTTC CASSQSYMRLYQETQYF
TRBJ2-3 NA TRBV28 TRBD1 TGTGCCAGCAGACAGGGGGGAAGCACAGATACGCAGTATTTT CASRQGGSTDTQYF
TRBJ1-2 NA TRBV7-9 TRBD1 TGTGCCAGCAGCTTCATCTCGACAGGGAACCCTAACTATGGCTACACCTTC CASSFISTGNPNYGYTF
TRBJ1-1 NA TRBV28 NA TGTGCCAGCAGTTTCCTGGGACTGGTAGCTTTCTTT CASSFLGLVAFF